Shown below are 30 T cell receptor beta chains from a single sample sequenced in a study of sequential checkpoint blockade in melanoma. Using immunoSEQ multiplex PCR, the repertoire was profiled, and TCRdb retains in-frame clones only, with some absent. This sample yields about 7,900 clones, of which around 20% are seen a single time; 5.5% to 7% belongs to the top ten. Treatment specified: randomized to nivolumab then ipilimumab (arm A) or the reverse (arm B). Sequenced material: tumor tissue (inferred from file names), taken from a patient given nivolumab and ipilimumab in sequence. The receptors here all came from a human donor with melanoma.

This clone has a count of ten or more. This sequence joins TRBV4-1 and TRBJ2-7; D possibly corresponds to TRBD1 (7 bases). The CDR3 totals 16 residues. V shed 0 bases and J shed 4 bases, with 16 bases lying between them. Germline V gives CDR1 MGHRA, CDR2 YSYEKL. The CDR3 here is CASSQDPGRGRYEQYF. The CDR3 DNA is TGCGCCAGCAGCCAAGACCCCGGCAGGGGGAGGTACGAGCAGTACTTC.

This clone was seen only a few times. This chain links TRBV28 with TRBJ2-2; D is possibly TRBD1 (6 bases). CDR1 and CDR2 (germline): MDHEN, SYDVKM. V lost 6 bases to trimming and J lost 6 bases, with 11 bases between them. The CDR3 totals 13 residues. CDR3 nucleotides: TGTGCCAGCAGGGTACAGGGATCCGGGGAGCTGTTTTTT. It specifies CASRVQGSGELFF.

This clone was detected ten times or more. For the CDR3, the DNA is TGTGCCAGCAATCCCCCCCACCAACAAGGTGAAGCTTTCTTT. Protein: CASNPPHQQGEAFF. V gene TRBV11-3 combines with J gene TRBJ1-1; D is uncertain. The ends were cut back, 7 bases at V and 7 bases at J, with 19 bases in the middle. This CDR3 spans 14 amino acids. Germline V gene sequence: CDR1 SGHNT, CDR2 YENEEA.

The chain joins TRBV29-1 to TRBJ2-3, with 8 bases fitting TRBD2. This CDR3 contains 14 residues. Germline CDR1 reads SQVTM; CDR2 reads ANQGSEA. J lost 4 bases, V lost 4 bases, and 7 bases had no gene match. The CDR3 here is CSVGSGSGPDTQYF. The CDR3 bases are TGCAGCGTTGGGAGCGGGAGCGGGCCAGATACGCAGTATTTT.

This clone showed up just a few times. Written as DNA, the CDR3 is TGTGCCAGCAGCCCGCCCGGGACAGCTTCTAACTATGGCTACACCTTC. Translation: CASSPPGTASNYGYTF. The chain has TRBV9 and TRBJ1-2, with 7 bases that match TRBD1. CDR3 length: 16 residues. Germline V CDR1 and CDR2: SGDLS, YYNGEE. The trim removed 4 bases at V and 0 bases at J, leaving 9 bases unmatched.

This rearrangement joins TRBV11-3 to TRBJ2-1; 8 bases are a match to TRBD1. V lost 4 bases and J lost 3; bases outside the gene matches: 5. Germline V lookup: CDR1 SGHNT, CDR2 YENEEA. The CDR3 extends over 15 amino acids. In DNA form, the CDR3 reads TGTGCCAGCAGCTCGCAGGGGGCGCGCTACAATGAGCAGTTCTTC. Its protein is CASSSQGARYNEQFF.

Ten or more counts support this clone. The V and J genes are TRBV11-3 and TRBJ1-2, with a possible D match to TRBD1 (5 bases). CDR1 SGHNT and CDR2 YENEEA come from the germline V gene. The V gene lost 3 bases and the J gene lost 4 bases, with 15 bases spanning the gap. The CDR3 consists of 15 residues. The CDR3 nucleotides are TGTGCCAGCAGCTTGGGGCCGGGAACTTCCTATGGCTACACCTTC. Its translation is CASSLGPGTSYGYTF. The full variable domain, in which reference TRBV11-3 and TRBJ1-2 provide the parts outside the CDR3, is EAGVVQSPRYKIIEKKQPVAFWCNPISGHNTLYWYLQNLGQGPELLIRYENEEAVDDSQLPKDRFSAERLKGVDSTLKIQPAELGDSAVYLCASSLGPGTSYGYTFGSGTRLTVV.

The rearrangement links TRBV18 to TRBJ2-1, with TRBD2 identical over 7 bases. With V trimmed by 4 bases and J by 7 bases, 10 bases remained unmatched. From germline, CDR1 is KGHSH and CDR2 LQKENI. The CDR3 has 15 amino acids. The CDR3 DNA reads TGTGCCAGCTCACAGTCAGCGGGGAGGGGAAATGAGCAGTTCTTC. This sequence encodes CASSQSAGRGNEQFF.

The V call is TRBV5-1, the J call TRBJ1-4; D uncertain. Germline CDR1 and CDR2: SGHRS and YFSETQ. The CDR3 runs to 15 residues. V gave up 0 bases and J gave up 0 bases, with 6 bases separating them. In nucleotides, the CDR3 is TGCGCCAGCAGCTTGGACGTCGCAACTAATGAAAAACTGTTTTTT. It is translated as CASSLDVATNEKLFF.

This chain links TRBV9 with TRBJ1-2, with a weak D call TRBD1 (5 bases). V was shortened by 3 bases and J by 4 bases, with 16 bases between the two germline ends. The CDR3 spans 15 residues. CDR1 is SGDLS, CDR2 YYNGEE, per germline. The CDR3: CASSGFFGGGYGYTF. As DNA, the CDR3 is TGTGCCAGCAGCGGTTTCTTTGGGGGAGGCTATGGCTACACCTTC.

This clone is categorized as large. This rearrangement joins TRBV11-3 to TRBJ2-7; D call uncertain. Trimming removed 6 bases at V and 3 bases at J, with 15 bases between. The germline gives CDR1 SGHNT, CDR2 YENEEA. The CDR3 runs to 14 residues. CDR3 region: CASSLPLVDYEQYF. The CDR3 coding sequence is TGTGCCAGCAGTTTACCGTTAGTGGACTACGAGCAGTACTTC.

This clone was seen only a few times. As DNA, the CDR3 is TGTGCCAGCAGGCCCACTACCCGCGACAATCAGCCCCAGCATTTT. Its protein product is CASRPTTRDNQPQHF. The chain employs TRBV6-8 and TRBJ1-5, with no clear D. Trimming cost V 6 bases and J 3 bases, with 15 bases left between them. The germline CDR1 and CDR2 sequences are MNHGY and SAAAGT. The CDR3 has 15 amino acids.

This sequence joins TRBV19 and TRBJ2-3, with D perhaps TRBD1 (6 bases). The CDR3 has 16 residues. CDR1 and CDR2 (germline): LNHDA, SQIVND (reference sequence). V was trimmed by 1 base and J by 0 bases, leaving 11 bases between them. The CDR3 DNA follows: TGTGCCAGTAGTATAGCCAGGGGCCCGAGCACAGATACGCAGTATTTT. Translated: CASSIARGPSTDTQYF.

The chain combines TRBV18 with TRBJ2-7; D gene uncertain. Germline lookup yields CDR1 KGHSH and CDR2 LQKENI. Trimming took off 6 bases at V and 1 base at J, with 7 bases between the two ends. This CDR3 comprises 12 residues. In DNA, the CDR3 is TGTGCCAGCTCCCGAGATTCCTACGAGCAGTACTTC. Its protein is CASSRDSYEQYF.

In its sample, this clone was seen a few times. The J gene is TRBJ2-3, the V gene TRBV6-8, with 8 bases fitting TRBD2. This CDR3 contains 16 residues. CDR1 and CDR2 from the germline V gene are MNHGY and SAAAGT. V dropped 2 bases and J dropped 0; count of bases not matched to a gene: 4. The CDR3 DNA reads TGTGCCAGCAGTTACGGGCTAGCGGGCAGCACAGATACGCAGTATTTT. As protein: CASSYGLAGSTDTQYF.

The rearrangement uses TRBV19 and TRBJ1-6; TRBD1 matches at 8 bases. This CDR3 has 16 amino acids. Germline CDR1 LNHDA, CDR2 SQIVND (reference sequence). The junction had 10 bases not matched to a gene; V was cut back by 4 bases and J by 8 bases. CDR3 sequence (DNA): TGTGCCAGTAGTACACGCCGACAGGGGAGGGATTCACCCCTCCACTTT. Translating gives CASSTRRQGRDSPLHF.

The CDR3 protein is CASSVGPNTGELFF. For the CDR3, the DNA is TGTGCCAGCAGCGTGGGTCCAAACACCGGGGAGCTGTTTTTT. This chain connects TRBV9 to TRBJ2-2; no firm D call. Germline V CDR1 and CDR2: SGDLS, YYNGEE. CDR3 length: 14 amino acids. Trimming stripped 2 bases from V and 2 bases from J, with 7 bases between.

The rearrangement links TRBV19 to TRBJ1-2, with a weak D call TRBD1 (5 bases). CDR1 and CDR2 from the germline V gene are LNHDA and SQIVND (reference sequence). V was trimmed by 8 bases and J by 3 bases, leaving 13 bases between them. This CDR3 is built from 13 residues. CDR3 sequence (DNA): TGTGCCAGTGAGGCAGGGAGGTACTATGGCTACACCTTC. This translates into CASEAGRYYGYTF.

This chain links TRBV28 with TRBJ2-5; D may be TRBD2 (5 bases). The CDR3 has 15 amino acids. The germline V gene encodes CDR1 MDHEN and CDR2 SYDVKM. Trimming cost V 1 base and J 3 bases, with 12 bases left between them. CDR3 sequence: CASSLFEGVKETQYF. In nucleotides, the CDR3 is TGTGCCAGCAGTTTATTTGAGGGAGTAAAAGAGACCCAGTACTTC.

This rearrangement joins TRBV30 to TRBJ1-5, with D unclear. This CDR3 region has 13 residues. Trimming took off 2 bases at V and 3 bases at J, with 8 bases between the two ends. Germline V gives CDR1 GTSNPN, CDR2 SVGIG (reference sequence). The CDR3 DNA reads as TGTGCCTGGAGTTCCGACACCAATCAGCCCCAGCATTTT. Translating gives CAWSSDTNQPQHF.

V usage is TRBV6-8 and J usage is TRBJ2-7; 9 bases map to TRBD1. With V trimmed by 4 bases and J by 3 bases, 4 bases remained unmatched. CDR1 and CDR2 from the germline V gene are MNHGY and SAAAGT. This CDR3 spans 14 amino acids. Here the CDR3 DNA reads TGTGCCAGCAGTTCCGGGACAGGGATCTACGAGCAGTACTTC. Translating it yields CASSSGTGIYEQYF.

This rearrangement joins TRBV19 to TRBJ1-4, with 9 nucleotides matching TRBD1. With V trimmed by 5 bases and J by 4 bases, 11 bases remained unmatched. Per germline, CDR1 LNHDA and CDR2 SQIVND (reference sequence). The CDR3 is 17 amino acids. CDR3 amino acids: CASSPTGGYSGNEKLFF. CDR3 sequence (DNA): TGTGCCAGTAGTCCGACAGGGGGGTACAGTGGTAATGAAAAACTGTTTTTT. Full variable domain (missing parts from reference TRBV19 and TRBJ1-4): DGGITQSPKYLFRKEGQNVTLSCEQNLNHDAMYWYRQDPGQGLRLIYYSQIVNDFQKGDIAEGYSVSREKKESFPLTVTSAQKNPTAFYLCASSPTGGYSGNEKLFFGSGTQLSVL.

The J gene is TRBJ2-3, the V gene TRBV30, with D possibly TRBD2 on 6 matching bases. Germline CDR1 reads GTSNPN; CDR2 reads SVGIG (reference sequence). The CDR3 runs 14 residues. Trimming removed 7 bases from V and 0 bases from J, with 14 bases in between. The CDR3 DNA reads TGTGCCTCCTCCACGGGGACTAGCACAGATACGCAGTATTTT. It is translated as CASSTGTSTDTQYF.

This clone has only a few counts. CDR3 coding DNA: TGTGCCTGGAGTGTGGGGGGTTGGGACTATGGCTACACCTTC. This translates into CAWSVGGWDYGYTF. The chain has TRBV30 and TRBJ1-2, with D possibly matching TRBD1 (5 bases). V was clipped by 0 bases and J by 3 bases, with 11 bases between them. The CDR3 sequence is 14 residues long. The V gene's germline CDR1 is GTSNPN and CDR2 SVGIG (reference sequence).

The V and J genes are TRBV5-1 and TRBJ1-2; no definite D call. There are 16 residues in the CDR3. V was cut by 0 bases and J by 4 bases, with 16 bases left in between. CDR1 is SGHRS, CDR2 YFSETQ, per germline. The CDR3 region is CASSLDVSMNSYGYTF. The CDR3, as DNA: TGCGCCAGCAGCTTGGATGTCAGCATGAATTCCTATGGCTACACCTTC.

The chain recombines TRBV5-1 with TRBJ1-4, with 9 bases that match TRBD1. Per the germline V gene, CDR1 is SGHRS and CDR2 is YFSETQ. The length of the CDR3 is 16 residues. The J segment lost 4 bases and the V segment lost 2 bases, leaving 6 bases of the junction unmatched. The CDR3 nucleotides read TGCGCCAGCAGCTTTTTGGGGACAGGGAGTAATGAAAAACTGTTTTTT. Its translation: CASSFLGTGSNEKLFF.

The chain uses TRBV28 and TRBJ2-5; 12 bases fit TRBD2. From germline, CDR1 is MDHEN and CDR2 SYDVKM. Losses at the gene ends were 8 bases for V and 2 bases for J; bases not matched to a gene: 0. This CDR3 comprises 13 residues. CDR3 region: CASGLAGQETQYF. CDR3 coding DNA: TGTGCCAGCGGACTAGCGGGACAAGAGACCCAGTACTTC.

A few counts support this clone. The rearrangement joins TRBV6-8 to TRBJ2-3; D is uncertain. Germline values: CDR1 MNHGY, CDR2 SAAAGT. The V end lost 5 bases, the J end lost 3 bases, and 12 bases lay between the germline ends. The CDR3 runs 14 residues. In nucleotides, the CDR3 is TGTGCCAGCAGTGATGTGGGGATGACAGATACGCAGTATTTT. Residues: CASSDVGMTDTQYF.

The chain recombines TRBV6-8 with TRBJ1-1; possibly TRBD1 for D (5 bases). The V gene's germline CDR1 is MNHGY and CDR2 SAAAGT. CDR3 length: 13 amino acids. V lost 5 bases and J 2 bases, leaving 9 bases between the germline ends. The CDR3 DNA reads TGTGCCAGCAGTAGGGGACCCAACACTGAAGCTTTCTTT. Translated: CASSRGPNTEAFF.

A few counts support this clone. CDR3 nucleotides: TGTGCCAGCAGTTTCTTTCTGACAGGGCGAACTAAGAAATATGGCTACACCTTC. It translates to CASSFFLTGRTKKYGYTF. The chain uses TRBV28 and TRBJ1-2; 7 bases line up with TRBD1. J was trimmed by 5 bases and V by 3 bases; bases with no gene match: 18. The CDR3 loop spans 18 amino acids. Germline V gives CDR1 MDHEN, CDR2 SYDVKM.